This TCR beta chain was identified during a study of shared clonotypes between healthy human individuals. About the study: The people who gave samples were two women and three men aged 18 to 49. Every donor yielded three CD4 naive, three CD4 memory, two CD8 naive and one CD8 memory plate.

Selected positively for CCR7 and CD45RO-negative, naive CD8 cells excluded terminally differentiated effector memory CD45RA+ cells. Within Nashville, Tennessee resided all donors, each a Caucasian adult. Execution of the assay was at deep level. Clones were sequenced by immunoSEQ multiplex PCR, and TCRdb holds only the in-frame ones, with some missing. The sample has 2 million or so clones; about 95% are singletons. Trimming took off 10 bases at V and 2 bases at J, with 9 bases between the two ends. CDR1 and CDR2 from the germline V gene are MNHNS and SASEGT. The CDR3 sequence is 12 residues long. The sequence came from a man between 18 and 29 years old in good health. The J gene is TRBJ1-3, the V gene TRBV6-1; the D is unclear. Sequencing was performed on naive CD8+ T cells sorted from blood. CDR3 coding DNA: TGTGCCACCCTCGGGACTGGAAACACCATATATTTT. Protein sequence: CATLGTGNTIYF.